This TCR beta chain came from a study of cytomegalovirus exposure and HLA in healthy donors. Both 60 Vbeta primers and 13 Jbeta primers went into the PCR. As processed by the authors: Per a later analysis, the number of unique TCR beta chains was around 79 million, of which about 11 million were shared. The repertoire was sequenced with immunoSEQ multiplex PCR; TCRdb's copy has only in-frame clones and lacks some. V and J calls and clone size are given by that table; D and trimming were obtained from the DNA. Of about 140,000 clones listed, over 70% are singletons. All the people who gave samples were healthy bone marrow donors. The sample was PBMCs. This receptor was identified in a woman aged 40 to 55 in good health and CMV-seronegative.

The CDR3 bases are TGTGCCAGCAGTTCTCCACCTCGCAGGGTCTATGGCTACACCTTC. Protein: CASSSPPRRVYGYTF. The V and J genes are TRBV28 and TRBJ1-2, with a possible D match to TRBD1 (5 bases). The CDR3 spans 15 residues. V lost 4 bases to trimming and J lost 4 bases, with 16 bases between them. The germline V gene has CDR1 MDHEN and CDR2 SYDVKM.